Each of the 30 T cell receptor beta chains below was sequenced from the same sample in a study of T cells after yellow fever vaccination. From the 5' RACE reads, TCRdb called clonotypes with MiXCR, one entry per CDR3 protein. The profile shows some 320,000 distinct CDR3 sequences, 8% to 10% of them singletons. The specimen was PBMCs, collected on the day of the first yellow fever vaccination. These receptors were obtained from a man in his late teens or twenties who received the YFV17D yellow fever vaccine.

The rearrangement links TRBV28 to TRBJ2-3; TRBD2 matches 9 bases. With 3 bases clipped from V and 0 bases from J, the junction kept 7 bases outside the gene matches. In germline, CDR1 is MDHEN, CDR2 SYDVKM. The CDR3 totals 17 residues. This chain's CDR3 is CASSFYRLAVSTDTQYF. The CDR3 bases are TGTGCCAGCAGTTTTTACCGACTAGCGGTGAGCACAGATACGCAGTATTTT.

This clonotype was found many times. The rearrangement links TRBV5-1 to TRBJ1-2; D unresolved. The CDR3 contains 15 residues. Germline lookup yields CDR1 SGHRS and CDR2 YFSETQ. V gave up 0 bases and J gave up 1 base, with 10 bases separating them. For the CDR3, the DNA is TGCGCCAGCAGCTTGGCCCTGGGATTTAACTATGGCTACACCTTC. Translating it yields CASSLALGFNYGYTF. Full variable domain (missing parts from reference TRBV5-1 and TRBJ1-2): KAGVTQTPRYLIKTRGQQVTLSCSPISGHRSVSWYQQTPGQGLQFLFEYFSETQRNKGNFPGRFSGRQFSNSRSEMNVSTLELGDSALYLCASSLALGFNYGYTFGSGTRLTVV.

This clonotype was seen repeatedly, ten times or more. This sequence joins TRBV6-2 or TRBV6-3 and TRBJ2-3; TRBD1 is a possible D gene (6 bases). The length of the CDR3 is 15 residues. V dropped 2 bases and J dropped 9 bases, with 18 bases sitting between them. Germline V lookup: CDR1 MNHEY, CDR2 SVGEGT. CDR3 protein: CASSYEGGTPGTQYF. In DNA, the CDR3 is TGTGCCAGCAGTTACGAAGGGGGAACCCCAGGGACGCAGTATTTT.

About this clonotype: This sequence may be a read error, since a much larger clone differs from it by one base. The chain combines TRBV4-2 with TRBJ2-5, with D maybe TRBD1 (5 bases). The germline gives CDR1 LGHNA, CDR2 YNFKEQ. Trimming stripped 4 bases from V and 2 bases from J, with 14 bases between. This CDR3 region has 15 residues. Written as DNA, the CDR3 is TGTGCCAGCAGCCCTCACGGCAGGGATCAAGAGACCCAGTACTTC. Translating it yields CASSPHGRDQETQYF.

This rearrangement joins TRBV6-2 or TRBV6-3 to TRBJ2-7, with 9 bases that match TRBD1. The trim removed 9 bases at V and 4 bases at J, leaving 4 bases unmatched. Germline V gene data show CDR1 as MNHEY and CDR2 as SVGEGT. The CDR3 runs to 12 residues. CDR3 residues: CASSDRGYEQYV. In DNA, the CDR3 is TGTGCCAGTTCGGACAGGGGATACGAGCAGTACGTC.

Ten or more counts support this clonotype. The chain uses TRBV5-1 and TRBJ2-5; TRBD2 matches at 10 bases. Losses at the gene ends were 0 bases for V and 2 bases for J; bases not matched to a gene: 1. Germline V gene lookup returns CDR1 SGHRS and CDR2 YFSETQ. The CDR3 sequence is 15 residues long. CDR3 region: CASSLVLAGQETQYF. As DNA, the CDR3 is TGCGCCAGCAGCTTGGTACTAGCGGGGCAAGAGACCCAGTACTTC.

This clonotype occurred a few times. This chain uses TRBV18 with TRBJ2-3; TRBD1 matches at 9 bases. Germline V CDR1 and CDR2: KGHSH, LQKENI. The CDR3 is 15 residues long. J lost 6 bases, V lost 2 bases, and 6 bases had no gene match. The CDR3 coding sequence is TGTGCCAGCTCACCAAGGACAGGGGCAGGGGATACGCAGTATTTT. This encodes CASSPRTGAGDTQYF. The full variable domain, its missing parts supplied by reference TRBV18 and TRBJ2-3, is NAGVMQNPRHLVRRRGQEARLRCSPMKGHSHVYWYRQLPEEGLKFMVYLQKENIIDESGMPKERFSAEFPKEGPSILRIQQVVRGDSAAYFCASSPRTGAGDTQYFGPGTRLTVL.

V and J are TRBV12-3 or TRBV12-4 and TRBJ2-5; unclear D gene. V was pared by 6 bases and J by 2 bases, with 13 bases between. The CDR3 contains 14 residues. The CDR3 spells CASSVILGQETQYF. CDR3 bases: TGTGCCAGCAGCGTGATACTGGGGCAAGAGACCCAGTACTTC.

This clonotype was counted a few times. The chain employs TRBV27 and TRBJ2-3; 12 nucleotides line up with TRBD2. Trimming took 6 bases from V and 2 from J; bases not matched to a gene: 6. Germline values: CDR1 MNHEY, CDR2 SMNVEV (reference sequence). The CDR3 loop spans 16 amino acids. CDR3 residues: CASRGGLAGHTDTQYF. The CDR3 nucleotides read TGTGCCAGCAGGGGGGGACTAGCGGGCCACACAGATACGCAGTATTTT.

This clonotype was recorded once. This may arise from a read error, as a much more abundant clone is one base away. This chain's CDR3 is CASRQHTGGVPDTQYF. The CDR3 bases are TGCGCCAGCAGGCAACATACTGGCGGGGTCCCAGATACGCAGTATTTT. The chain links TRBV4-3 to TRBJ2-3, with a tentative D call TRBD2 (6 bases). The CDR3 extends over 16 amino acids. Looked up from germline, CDR1 is LGHNA and CDR2 is YSLEER. V dropped 6 bases and J dropped 4 bases, with 20 bases sitting between them.

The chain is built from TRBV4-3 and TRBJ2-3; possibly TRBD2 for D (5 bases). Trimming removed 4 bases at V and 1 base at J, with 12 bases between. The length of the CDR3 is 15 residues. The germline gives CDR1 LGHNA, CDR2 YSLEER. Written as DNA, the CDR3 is TGCGCCAGCAGCCGCGGTTTGGGAGGCACAGATACGCAGTATTTT. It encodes CASSRGLGGTDTQYF.

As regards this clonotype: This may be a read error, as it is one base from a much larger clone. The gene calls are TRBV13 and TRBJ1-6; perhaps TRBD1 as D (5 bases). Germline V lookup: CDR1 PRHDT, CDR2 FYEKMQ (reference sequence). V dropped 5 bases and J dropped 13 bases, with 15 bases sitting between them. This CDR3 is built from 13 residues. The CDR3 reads CASSQARWGPLHF. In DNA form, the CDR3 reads TGTGCCAGCAGCCAAGCCCGGTGGGGGCCCCTCCACTTT. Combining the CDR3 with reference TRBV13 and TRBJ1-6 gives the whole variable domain AAGVIQSPRHLIKEKRETATLKCYPIPRHDTVYWYQQGPGQDPQFLISFYEKMQSDKGSIPDRFSAQQFSDYHSELNMSSLELGDSALYFCASSQARWGPLHFGNGTRLTVT.

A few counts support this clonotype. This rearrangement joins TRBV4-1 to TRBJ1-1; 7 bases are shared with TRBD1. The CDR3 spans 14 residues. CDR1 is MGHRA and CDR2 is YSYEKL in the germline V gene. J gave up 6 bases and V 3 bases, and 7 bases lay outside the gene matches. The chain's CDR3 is CASSQSRGLSEAFF. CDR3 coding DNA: TGCGCCAGCAGCCAGAGCAGGGGGTTGTCTGAAGCTTTCTTT.

The DNA of the CDR3 is TGTGCCAGCAGTGCAAACCGAGATCAGCCCCAGCATTTT. Translated: CASSANRDQPQHF. J is TRBJ1-5 and V is TRBV6-1; no firm D call. This CDR3 is built from 13 residues. Germline V gives CDR1 MNHNS, CDR2 SASEGT. Deletions cut 4 bases from V and 5 bases from J, with 9 bases between.

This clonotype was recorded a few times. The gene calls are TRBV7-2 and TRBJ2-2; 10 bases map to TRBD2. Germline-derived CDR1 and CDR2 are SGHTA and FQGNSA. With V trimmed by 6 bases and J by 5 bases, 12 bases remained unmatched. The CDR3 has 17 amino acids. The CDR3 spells CASSFRGGLATTGELFF. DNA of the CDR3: TGTGCCAGCAGTTTCAGAGGGGGACTAGCGACAACCGGGGAGCTGTTTTTT.

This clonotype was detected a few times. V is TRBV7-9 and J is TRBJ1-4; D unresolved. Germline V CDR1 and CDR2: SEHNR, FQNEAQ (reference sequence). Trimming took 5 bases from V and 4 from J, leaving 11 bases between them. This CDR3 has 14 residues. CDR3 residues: CASSPKALNEKLFF. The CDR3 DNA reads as TGTGCCAGCAGCCCCAAGGCGCTTAATGAAAAACTGTTTTTT.

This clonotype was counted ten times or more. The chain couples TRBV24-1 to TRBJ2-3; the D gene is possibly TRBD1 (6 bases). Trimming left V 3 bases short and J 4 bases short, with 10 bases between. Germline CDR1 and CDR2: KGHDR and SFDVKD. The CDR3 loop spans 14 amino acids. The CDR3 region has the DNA TGTGCCACCAGTGATAGGGGGAGCCCAGATACGCAGTATTTT. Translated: CATSDRGSPDTQYF.

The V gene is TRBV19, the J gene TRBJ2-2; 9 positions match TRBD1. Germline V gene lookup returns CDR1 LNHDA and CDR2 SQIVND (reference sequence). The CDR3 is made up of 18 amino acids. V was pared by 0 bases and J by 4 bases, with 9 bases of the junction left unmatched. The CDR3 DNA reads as TGTGCCAGTAGTATAGATGCTCCCACAGGGGGCTCCACCGGGGAGCTGTTTTTT. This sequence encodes CASSIDAPTGGSTGELFF.

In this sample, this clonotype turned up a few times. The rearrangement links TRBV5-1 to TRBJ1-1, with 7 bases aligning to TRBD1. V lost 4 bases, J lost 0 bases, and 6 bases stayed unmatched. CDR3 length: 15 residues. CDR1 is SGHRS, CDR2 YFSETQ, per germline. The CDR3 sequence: CASSLGDSLNTEAFF. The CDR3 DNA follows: TGCGCCAGCAGCCTTGGGGACAGCCTGAACACTGAAGCTTTCTTT.

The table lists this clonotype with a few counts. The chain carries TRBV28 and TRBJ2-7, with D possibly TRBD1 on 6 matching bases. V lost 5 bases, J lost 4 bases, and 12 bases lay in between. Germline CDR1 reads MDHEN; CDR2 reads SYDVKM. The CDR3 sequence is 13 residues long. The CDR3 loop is CASSPVDRYEQYF. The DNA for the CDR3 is TGTGCCAGCAGTCCAGTCGACAGGTACGAGCAGTACTTC. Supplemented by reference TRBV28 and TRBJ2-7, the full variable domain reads DVKVTQSSRYLVKRTGEKVFLECVQDMDHENMFWYRQDPGLGLRLIYFSYDVKMKEKGDIPEGYSVSREKKERFSLILESASTNQTSMYLCASSPVDRYEQYFGPGTRLTVT.

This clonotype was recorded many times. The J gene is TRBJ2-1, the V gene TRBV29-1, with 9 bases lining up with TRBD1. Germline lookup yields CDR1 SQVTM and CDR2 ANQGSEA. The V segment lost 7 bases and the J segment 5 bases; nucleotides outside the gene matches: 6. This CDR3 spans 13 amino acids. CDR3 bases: TGCAGCGGCCGGGACAGGGTAGACAATGAGCAGTTCTTC. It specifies CSGRDRVDNEQFF.

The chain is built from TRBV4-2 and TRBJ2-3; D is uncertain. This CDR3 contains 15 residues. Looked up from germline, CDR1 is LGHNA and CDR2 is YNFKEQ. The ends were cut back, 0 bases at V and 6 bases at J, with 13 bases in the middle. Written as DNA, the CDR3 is TGTGCCAGCAGCCAAGATTGGTTGGCTTATGATACGCAGTATTTT. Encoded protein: CASSQDWLAYDTQYF.

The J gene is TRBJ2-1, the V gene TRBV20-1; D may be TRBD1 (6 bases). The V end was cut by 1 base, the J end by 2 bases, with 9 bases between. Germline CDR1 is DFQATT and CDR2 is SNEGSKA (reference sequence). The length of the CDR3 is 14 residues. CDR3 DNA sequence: TGCAGTGCTAGAGTAGGACAGACCTACAATGAGCAGTTCTTC. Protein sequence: CSARVGQTYNEQFF.

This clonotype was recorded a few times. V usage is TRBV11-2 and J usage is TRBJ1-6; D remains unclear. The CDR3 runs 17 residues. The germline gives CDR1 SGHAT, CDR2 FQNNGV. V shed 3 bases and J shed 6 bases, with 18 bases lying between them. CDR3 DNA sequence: TGTGCCAGCAGCTTTAGGCCGGTCCCCAGCCCTAATTCACCCCTCCACTTT. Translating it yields CASSFRPVPSPNSPLHF.

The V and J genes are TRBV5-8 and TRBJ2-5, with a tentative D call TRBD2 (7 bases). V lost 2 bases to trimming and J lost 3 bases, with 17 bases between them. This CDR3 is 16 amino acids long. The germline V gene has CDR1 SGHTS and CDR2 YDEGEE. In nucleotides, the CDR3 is TGTGCCAGCAGCTTTGGGGGGGCGAGGGCCGAAGAGACCCAGTACTTC. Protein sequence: CASSFGGARAEETQYF.

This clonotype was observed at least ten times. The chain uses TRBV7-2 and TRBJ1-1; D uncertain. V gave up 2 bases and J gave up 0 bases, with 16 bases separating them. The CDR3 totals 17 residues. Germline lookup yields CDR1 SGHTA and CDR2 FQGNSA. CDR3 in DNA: TGTGCCAGCAGCTTAAACAGCCCTAGACTAATGAACACTGAAGCTTTCTTT. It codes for CASSLNSPRLMNTEAFF.

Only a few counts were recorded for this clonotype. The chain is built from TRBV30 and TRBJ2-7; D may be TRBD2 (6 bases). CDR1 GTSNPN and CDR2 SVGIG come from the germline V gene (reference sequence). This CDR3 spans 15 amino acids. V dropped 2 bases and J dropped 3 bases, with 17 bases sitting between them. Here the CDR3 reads CAWSRGLLDVYEQYF. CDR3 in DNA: TGTGCCTGGAGTCGGGGACTCCTGGACGTCTACGAGCAGTACTTC.

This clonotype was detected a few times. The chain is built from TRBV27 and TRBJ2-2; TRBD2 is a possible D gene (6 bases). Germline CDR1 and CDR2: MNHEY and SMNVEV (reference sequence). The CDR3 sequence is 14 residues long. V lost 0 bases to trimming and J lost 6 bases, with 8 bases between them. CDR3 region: CASSLSGGAGELFF. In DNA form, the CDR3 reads TGTGCCAGCAGTTTATCCGGAGGGGCCGGGGAGCTGTTTTTT.

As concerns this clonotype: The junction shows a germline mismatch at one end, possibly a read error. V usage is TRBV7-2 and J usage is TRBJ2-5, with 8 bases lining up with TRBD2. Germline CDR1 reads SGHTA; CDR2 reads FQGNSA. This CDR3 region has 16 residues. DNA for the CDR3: TGTGCCAGCAGCCTTACCCCGGGGGGGTCCAGGGAGACCCAGCACTTC. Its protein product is CASSLTPGGSRETQHF.

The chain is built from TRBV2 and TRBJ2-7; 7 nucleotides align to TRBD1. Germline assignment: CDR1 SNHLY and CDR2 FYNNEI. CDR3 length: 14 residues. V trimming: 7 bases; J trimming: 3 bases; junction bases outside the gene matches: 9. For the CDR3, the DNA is TGTGCCAGCAACCCCGGGACAGTGGACTACGAGCAGTACTTC. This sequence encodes CASNPGTVDYEQYF.